The 9 T cell receptor beta chains below all came from one sample that was sequenced in a study of immune evolution from preneoplasia to lung adenocarcinoma. Clones were read by immunoSEQ multiplex PCR, and TCRdb kept only the in-frame ones, dropping some. The data show roughly 38,000 clones, 74% seen once. The sequencing sample was made of FFPE invasive lung adenocarcinoma tissue. Receptors originate from a person between 60 and 69 years old with lung adenocarcinoma.

This clone was seen a few times. The chain links TRBV11-2 to TRBJ2-2, with no clear D. This CDR3 has 14 residues. V was pared by 0 bases and J by 5 bases, with 7 bases between. Germline V gives CDR1 SGHAT, CDR2 FQNNGV. For the CDR3, the DNA is TGTGCCAGCAGCTTAGAGTTGATTACCGGGGAGCTGTTTTTT. Its translation: CASSLELITGELFF. The variable domain in full, with the rest retrieved from reference TRBV11-2 and TRBJ2-2, is EAGVAQSPRYKIIEKRQSVAFWCNPISGHATLYWYQQILGQGPKLLIQFQNNGVVDDSQLPKDRFSAERLKGVDSTLKIQPAKLEDSAVYLCASSLELITGELFFGEGSRLTVL.

The rearrangement joins TRBV18 to TRBJ2-7, with unresolved D. The V gene's germline CDR1 is KGHSH and CDR2 LQKENI. This CDR3 has 14 amino acids. Trimming stripped 0 bases from V and 2 bases from J, with 8 bases between. The CDR3 spells CASSPPARPYEQYF. CDR3 sequence (DNA): TGTGCCAGCTCACCACCGGCAAGACCCTACGAGCAGTACTTC.

This clone was found once. J is TRBJ2-3 and V is TRBV30; D remains ambiguous. This CDR3 has 14 residues. Germline CDR1 is GTSNPN and CDR2 is SVGIG (reference sequence). Trimming cost V 1 base and J 3 bases, with 11 bases left between them. The CDR3 loop is CAWSGSTGTDTQYF. CDR3 coding DNA: TGTGCCTGGAGTGGATCGACCGGGACAGATACGCAGTATTTT.

This rearrangement joins TRBV28 to TRBJ2-7; 8 bases agree with TRBD2. V was pared by 7 bases and J by 6 bases, with 11 bases of the junction left unmatched. Germline loops: CDR1 MDHEN, CDR2 SYDVKM. The length of the CDR3 is 14 residues. The CDR3 here is CASTLSGKFGEQYF. The CDR3, as DNA: TGTGCCAGCACCCTTAGCGGGAAGTTCGGCGAGCAGTACTTC.

The V and J genes are TRBV10-3 and TRBJ1-5; D perhaps matches TRBD1 (5 bases). The CDR3 length is 14 residues. Deletions cut 0 bases from V and 5 bases from J, with 8 bases between. CDR1 and CDR2 from the germline V gene are ENHRY and SYGVKD. CDR3 amino acids: CAISESDSDQPQHF. CDR3 coding DNA: TGTGCCATCAGTGAGTCCGACAGTGATCAGCCCCAGCATTTT.

The chain joins TRBV7-2 to TRBJ1-2, with 7 bases identical to TRBD1. CDR3 length equals 12 residues. Losses at the gene ends were 4 bases for V and 8 bases for J; bases not matched to a gene: 4. Germline assignment: CDR1 SGHTA and CDR2 FQGNSA. The CDR3 sequence: CASSSWTGGYTF. Here the CDR3 DNA reads TGTGCCAGCAGCTCGTGGACAGGAGGCTACACCTTC.

The DNA for the CDR3 is TGTGCCAGCAGCTTAGCCGCCAACACCGGGGAGCTGTTTTTT. Amino acids: CASSLAANTGELFF. J is TRBJ2-2 and V is TRBV7-2; D is undetermined. In germline, CDR1 is SGHTA, CDR2 FQGNSA. V lost 0 bases, J lost 2 bases, and 4 bases lay in between. The CDR3 is 14 amino acids.

The genes are TRBV18 and TRBJ1-1; TRBD1 agrees at 7 bases. The germline V gene has CDR1 KGHSH and CDR2 LQKENI. The length of the CDR3 is 14 residues. The ends lost 3 bases at V and 5 bases at J; junction bases unmatched: 6. CDR3 sequence: CASSPAAGGTEAFF. DNA of the CDR3: TGTGCCAGCTCACCTGCGGCAGGGGGAACTGAAGCTTTCTTT.

The chain couples TRBV25-1 to TRBJ1-2; D not resolved. Germline-derived CDR1 and CDR2 are MGHDK and SYGVNS. The CDR3 runs to 14 residues. The ends were cut back, 3 bases at V and 3 bases at J, with 11 bases in the middle. CDR3: CASSDPTADYGYTF. The CDR3, as DNA: TGTGCCAGCAGTGATCCGACCGCCGACTATGGCTACACCTTC.